The rows below give T cell receptor beta chains drawn from one sample of a study of blood T cells in healthy people across ages. TCRdb reanalysed the 5' RACE reads using MiXCR and keeps one entry per CDR3 protein. The table lists approximately 1,000,000 distinct CDR3 sequences, 35% to 50% of them singletons. The material sequenced was blood. The receptors stem from a woman aged 60-75 years in good health. Each CDR3 is given with its conserved first and last residue. A D gene is named only where the DNA matches it firmly. Clone size is not always given. Where it is, it says once, few, many or a class for expanded clones.

size	V	J	D	CDR3	DNA
NA	TRBV7-3	TRBJ2-1	NA	CASSPLGQRWGEQFF	TGTGCCAGCAGCCCCTTAGGACAGCGATGGGGTGAGCAGTTCTTC
NA	TRBV28	TRBJ2-7	TRBD2	CASSLSSGSRGETLYF	TGTGCCAGCAGTTTATCTAGCGGGAGCCGAGGAGAGACCCTGTACTTC
NA	TRBV28	TRBJ2-2	NA	CASRPGVAGELFF	TGTGCCAGCAGACCGGGGGTTGCCGGGGAGCTGTTTTTT
NA	TRBV2	TRBJ2-5	NA	CASSEGRGTGTRLAQYF	TGTGCCAGCAGTGAAGGACGGGGGACGGGGACAAGATTGGCCCAGTACTTC
few	TRBV10-3	TRBJ2-7	TRBD1	CAISESTGQGLYEQYF	TGTGCCATCAGTGAGTCGACAGGACAGGGTCTCTACGAGCAGTACTTC
NA	TRBV6-5	TRBJ1-6	NA	CASREQSYSPPHF	TGTGCCAGCAGGGAACAGAGTTATTCGCCCCCCCACTTT
NA	TRBV5-1	TRBJ1-2	TRBD1	CASSLGQGDRDYTF	TGCGCCAGCAGCTTGGGACAGGGCGATCGGGACTACACCTTC
few	TRBV28	TRBJ2-5	TRBD1	CASSTSRPTGEETQYF	TGTGCCAGCAGTACCTCAAGGCCAACAGGGGAAGAGACCCAGTACTTC
NA	TRBV28	TRBJ1-1	NA	CASVGSRGEAFF	TGTGCCAGCGTGGGGTCTAGAGGTGAAGCTTTCTTT
NA	TRBV10-2	TRBJ2-1	TRBD2	CASSQQGTGLADYNEQFF	TGCGCCAGCAGTCAACAGGGGACAGGACTAGCGGACTACAATGAGCAGTTCTTC
NA	TRBV7-4	TRBJ2-4	TRBD2	CASSLTLAGGHYGQYF	TGTGCCAGCAGCTTAACCCTAGCGGGAGGGCACTACGGGCAGTACTTC
NA	TRBV20-1	TRBJ2-5	NA	CSARVSSGVSGETQHF	TGCAGTGCTAGAGTTTCTTCGGGGGTATCGGGAGAGACCCAGCACTTC
NA	TRBV5-1	TRBJ2-5	NA	CASSFRMRGNQETQYF	TGCGCCAGCAGCTTCCGAATGAGGGGTAACCAAGAGACCCAGTACTTC
NA	TRBV7-8	TRBJ2-1	NA	CASSSNSLRDRHNEQFF	TGTGCCAGCAGCTCCAACTCTCTCCGGGACCGTCACAATGAGCAGTTCTTC
NA	TRBV27	TRBJ1-4	TRBD1	CASSWGQGTNEKLFF	TGTGCCAGCAGTTGGGGACAGGGGACTAATGAAAAACTGTTTTTT
few	TRBV15	TRBJ2-4	TRBD2	CATSRAGTSTRGDIQYF	TGTGCCACCAGCAGGGCCGGGACTAGCACCCGAGGGGACATTCAGTACTTC
NA	TRBV7-7	TRBJ2-7	NA	CASSYRYEGYNEQYF	TGTGCCAGCAGCTATAGGTATGAAGGCTACAATGAGCAGTACTTC
NA	TRBV20-1	TRBJ2-7	NA	CSAGGDSSYEQYF	TGCAGTGCTGGGGGGGACAGCTCCTACGAGCAGTACTTC
many	TRBV27	TRBJ2-1	NA	CASSLLNEQFF	TGTGCCAGCAGTTTATTGAATGAGCAGTTCTTC
many	TRBV5-1	TRBJ2-7	NA	CASSLEGVSYEQYF	TGTGCCAGCAGCTTAGAGGGCGTCTCCTACGAGCAGTACTTC
NA	TRBV5-1	TRBJ2-5	TRBD2	CASSSGSGRVRETQYF	TGCGCCAGCAGCTCCGGTAGCGGGAGAGTAAGGGAGACCCAGTACTTC
NA	TRBV11-2	TRBJ2-3	TRBD1	CASSRIAGGIDTQYF	TGTGCCAGCAGCCGAATCGCAGGGGGCATAGATACGCAGTATTTT
many	TRBV5-1	TRBJ2-7	TRBD2	CASSLGASGSHEQYF	TGCGCCAGCAGCTTGGGGGCTAGCGGGAGTCACGAGCAGTACTTC
NA	TRBV7-9	TRBJ2-7	NA	CASSFPGESYEQYF	TGTGCCAGCAGCTTCCCAGGGGAGTCCTACGAGCAGTACTTC
NA	TRBV6-6	TRBJ1-5	NA	CASSYTWQGNQPQHF	TGTGCCAGCAGTTACACTTGGCAGGGCAATCAGCCCCAGCATTTT
once	TRBV3-1	TRBJ2-1	TRBD2	CASSQDPGSGTKQFF	TGTGCCAGCAGCCAAGATCCGGGGTCCGGGACTAAGCAGTTCTTC
many	TRBV29-1	TRBJ2-7	TRBD2	CSVERGDIYEQYF	TGCAGCGTTGAGCGGGGGGACATCTACGAGCAGTACTTC
NA	TRBV15	TRBJ2-7	TRBD1	CATSETGAGYEQYF	TGTGCCACCAGTGAAACAGGGGCCGGCTACGAGCAGTACTTC
NA	TRBV20-1	TRBJ2-4	TRBD2	CSARDSGRAKNIQYF	TGCAGTGCTAGAGATAGCGGGAGGGCCAAAAACATTCAGTACTTC
few	TRBV20-1	TRBJ2-1	NA	CSALLGPGEQFF	TGCAGTGCCCTCCTAGGACCGGGTGAGCAGTTCTTC
NA	TRBV27	TRBJ2-7	TRBD2	CASSRTSGSLGQYF	TGTGCCAGCAGCCGGACTAGCGGTAGCCTGGGGCAGTACTTC
NA	TRBV6-1	TRBJ1-4	NA	CASAGIENEKLFF	TGTGCCAGCGCCGGGATTGAGAATGAAAAACTGTTTTTT
few	TRBV5-1	TRBJ2-3	TRBD2	CASSSVGWWLAATDTQYF	TGCGCCAGCAGCTCCGTTGGATGGTGGCTAGCGGCCACAGATACGCAGTATTTT
NA	TRBV20-1	TRBJ2-1	NA	CSARDELGNEQFF	TGCAGTGCTAGAGACGAACTAGGGAATGAGCAGTTCTTC
NA	TRBV14	TRBJ1-4	NA	CASSQTNEKLFF	TGTGCCAGCAGCCAAACTAATGAAAAACTGTTTTTT
NA	TRBV28	TRBJ2-5	NA	CASYTLTTADETQYF	TGTGCCAGCTATACGTTGACGACAGCGGACGAGACCCAGTACTTC
NA	TRBV6-5	TRBJ2-1	NA	CASKLTGYNEQFF	TGTGCCAGCAAGTTAACAGGGTACAATGAGCAGTTCTTC
few	TRBV6-2/TRBV6-3	TRBJ2-1	TRBD1	CASHARTGGIGVNEQFF	TGTGCCAGCCACGCCCGGACAGGTGGAATTGGGGTCAATGAGCAGTTCTTC
few	TRBV10-3	TRBJ2-7	TRBD1	CAISETGGYEQYF	TGTGCCATCAGTGAGACAGGGGGCTACGAGCAGTACTTC
few	TRBV11-1	TRBJ2-3	NA	CASSLGQGWGTDTQYF	TGTGCCAGCAGCTTAGGTCAGGGTTGGGGCACAGATACGCAGTATTTT
NA	TRBV6-2/TRBV6-3	TRBJ2-7	TRBD2	CATTAGEAQYF	TGTGCCACCACAGCGGGAGAGGCCCAGTACTTC